The source of this TCR beta chain is a study of control samples from healthy donors and cancer patients (dated by TCRdb to 2018 to 2021). Library method: the immunoSEQ multiplex PCR assay. Entries here come from immuneACCESS through TCRdb and include only in-frame sequences with V and J called. Some clones fail to appear in such tables; in the studies checked, an unresolved V gene covers under half of the shortfall, and the cause of the remainder is unknown. In this sample the table shows around 77,000 clones, around 92% of which occur a single time. The ten largest account for 5.5% to 6.5% of the sample. The junction carries 21 bases between V and J, which are trimmed by 6 bases and 9 bases respectively. The CDR3 measures 15 amino acids from cysteine to phenylalanine. Solely the CDR3 DNA is kept, with 45 bases framed from the first base. The germline V gene (reference sequence) supplies CDR1 MNHEY and CDR2 SMNVEV.

Concerning this clone: Its specific antigen is unknown. Base-call qualities are not available, and no considerably larger clone is one nucleotide away.

Sequenced sample: blood. The chain is assembled from TRBV27 and TRBJ1-5; the D segment cannot be called with confidence. This clonotype was sampled from a woman aged 60-75 years in good health. CDR3 sequence: CASSPSMGRLAPQHF. The bases read TGTGCCAGCAGCCCCTCGATGGGAAGGTTGGCGCCCCAGCATTTT.